Shown below are 21 T cell receptor beta chains from a single sample sequenced in a study of blood T cell repertoires in COVID-19. Generated by immunoSEQ multiplex PCR, the TCRdb table keeps only in-frame clones and is missing some. The table lists around 270,000 clones, around 89% of them singletons. The material sequenced was peripheral blood. The receptors come from a man aged 35-49 years with acute or convalescent COVID-19.

The genes are TRBV5-1 and TRBJ1-1, with TRBD1 identical over 7 bases. CDR3 length: 17 residues. Trimming removed 1 base from V and 1 base from J; junction bases left unmatched: 10. CDR1 and CDR2 (germline): SGHRS, YFSETQ. The CDR3 DNA reads TGCGCCAGCAGCTTGAGAAGCCAGGGGGATACGAACACTGAAGCTTTCTTT. Translation: CASSLRSQGDTNTEAFF.

This sequence joins TRBV6-5 and TRBJ1-6; D is unclear. The CDR3 extends over 15 amino acids. The V end lost 7 bases, the J end lost 4 bases, and 14 bases lay between the germline ends. CDR1 and CDR2 (germline): MNHEY, SVGAGI. The CDR3 loop reads CASKNPNRYNSPLHF. CDR3 nucleotide sequence: TGTGCCAGCAAAAACCCCAACCGGTATAATTCACCCCTCCACTTT.

The gene calls are TRBV5-1 and TRBJ1-1, with TRBD1 matching 7 bases. This CDR3 has 15 amino acids. J was trimmed by 3 bases and V by 7 bases; bases with no gene match: 12. The germline V gene encodes CDR1 SGHRS and CDR2 YFSETQ. In DNA form, the CDR3 reads TGCGCCAGCCGAGTGACCGGGACAGCGGACACTGAAGCTTTCTTT. This sequence encodes CASRVTGTADTEAFF.

CDR3 in DNA: TGTGCCAGTAATTTCGGGACAGGGCCCTACGAGCAGTACTTC. It specifies CASNFGTGPYEQYF. The V gene is TRBV19, the J gene TRBJ2-7, with 9 nucleotides matching TRBD1. Germline assignment: CDR1 LNHDA and CDR2 SQIVND (reference sequence). The V segment lost 7 bases and the J segment 2 bases; nucleotides outside the gene matches: 6. The CDR3 has 14 residues.

The CDR3 DNA is TGCGCCAGCAGCCCCCGAACAGGCCGACTAGCGGTTACGAACACCGGGGAGCTGTTTTTT. It translates to CASSPRTGRLAVTNTGELFF. The rearrangement links TRBV5-1 to TRBJ2-2; 9 bases map to TRBD2. The CDR3 covers 20 residues. Germline V lookup: CDR1 SGHRS, CDR2 YFSETQ. The V and J ends lost 4 bases and 0 bases, in that order; junction bases with no gene match: 16. Full variable domain (outside the CDR3, taken from reference TRBV5-1 and TRBJ2-2): KAGVTQTPRYLIKTRGQQVTLSCSPISGHRSVSWYQQTPGQGLQFLFEYFSETQRNKGNFPGRFSGRQFSNSRSEMNVSTLELGDSALYLCASSPRTGRLAVTNTGELFFGEGSRLTVL.

The V call is TRBV7-2, the J call TRBJ2-3; D is unresolved. This CDR3 comprises 15 residues. V was clipped by 2 bases and J by 3 bases, with 12 bases between them. CDR1 is SGHTA, CDR2 FQGNSA, per germline. The DNA of the CDR3 is TGTGCCAGCAGCTTACGGCAGAGGAGAACAGATACGCAGTATTTT. Its protein product is CASSLRQRRTDTQYF.

This clone appeared once. The V and J genes are TRBV24-1 and TRBJ1-2; D not resolved. The V end was cut by 7 bases, the J end by 7 bases, with 15 bases between. The V gene's germline CDR1 is KGHDR and CDR2 SFDVKD. This CDR3 has 13 amino acids. This CDR3 is CATSLTGFGGYTF. The CDR3 coding sequence is TGTGCCACCAGCCTAACGGGGTTCGGTGGCTACACCTTC.

The CDR3 coding sequence is TGCAGCGGCTCGTCGGGGTCGCACACCGGGGAGCTGTTTTTT. Its translation: CSGSSGSHTGELFF. The chain uses TRBV29-1 and TRBJ2-2; a possible D gene is TRBD2 (5 bases). Germline V gene data show CDR1 as SQVTM and CDR2 as ANQGSEA. V gave up 7 bases and J gave up 3 bases, with 15 bases separating them. The CDR3 covers 14 residues.

The chain carries TRBV5-5 and TRBJ2-5; 7 bases line up with TRBD1. Germline trimming cut 2 bases from V and 2 bases from J; bases unmatched to any gene: 6. This CDR3 has 15 residues. In germline, CDR1 is SGHKS, CDR2 YYEKEE (reference sequence). The CDR3 bases are TGTGCCAGCAGCTTAACCGGGACAGAGCAAGAGACCCAGTACTTC. It is translated as CASSLTGTEQETQYF. The full variable domain, rest sourced from reference TRBV5-5 and TRBJ2-5, is DAGVTQSPTHLIKTRGQQVTLRCSPISGHKSVSWYQQVLGQGPQFIFQYYEKEERGRGNFPDRFSARQFPNYSSELNVNALLLGDSALYLCASSLTGTEQETQYFGPGTRLLVL.

The CDR3 coding sequence is TGCGCCAGCAGCCCGGGACAGTACAATGAGCAGTTCTTC. Translation gives CASSPGQYNEQFF. The V call is TRBV5-1, the J call TRBJ2-1; 7 bases fit TRBD1. The J segment lost 4 bases and the V segment lost 4 bases, leaving 2 bases of the junction unmatched. The CDR3 has 13 residues. Germline V CDR1 and CDR2: SGHRS, YFSETQ.

The V call is TRBV5-1, the J call TRBJ2-1, with TRBD1 identical over 9 bases. The CDR3 contains 15 residues. CDR1 SGHRS and CDR2 YFSETQ come from the germline V gene. The V and J ends lost 8 bases and 2 bases, in that order; junction bases with no gene match: 8. The CDR3, as DNA: TGCGCCAGTTCACGGGGGACAGGGCCCTACAATGAGCAGTTCTTC. This encodes CASSRGTGPYNEQFF.

The chain recombines TRBV11-2 with TRBJ1-6; D remains unclear. The CDR3 covers 13 residues. Germline CDR1 is SGHAT and CDR2 is FQNNGV. V dropped 5 bases and J dropped 10 bases, with 12 bases sitting between them. The CDR3 DNA sequence: TGTGCCAGCAGCCGCAACTATGGGTCACCCCTCCACTTT. It translates to CASSRNYGSPLHF.

The genes are TRBV11-2 and TRBJ2-3, with TRBD1 matching over 12 bases. This CDR3 has 18 amino acids. The germline CDR1 and CDR2 sequences are SGHAT and FQNNGV. Trimming cost V 1 base and J 3 bases; bases outside gene matches: 8. In DNA, the CDR3 is TGTGCCAGCAGCTTAGGGTGGGACAGGGGGCTGGGGACAGATACGCAGTATTTT. This sequence encodes CASSLGWDRGLGTDTQYF. The full variable domain, with the rest looked up from reference TRBV11-2 and TRBJ2-3, is EAGVAQSPRYKIIEKRQSVAFWCNPISGHATLYWYQQILGQGPKLLIQFQNNGVVDDSQLPKDRFSAERLKGVDSTLKIQPAKLEDSAVYLCASSLGWDRGLGTDTQYFGPGTRLTVL.

This sequence joins TRBV2 and TRBJ1-2, with a weak D call TRBD1 (5 bases). CDR3 size: 14 residues. The germline V gene has CDR1 SNHLY and CDR2 FYNNEI. V was shortened by 4 bases and J by 5 bases, with 14 bases between the two germline ends. The CDR3 region is CASSGRREGYGYTF. DNA for the CDR3: TGTGCCAGCAGTGGTAGAAGGGAGGGGTATGGCTACACCTTC.

The J gene is TRBJ1-5, the V gene TRBV2; 7 positions agree with TRBD1. CDR1 is SNHLY, CDR2 FYNNEI, per germline. V shed 8 bases, J shed 0 bases, and the junction held 7 bases outside the gene matches. The CDR3 spans 15 residues. The CDR3 nucleotides are TGTGCCAGCGAGGACAGGACATATAGCAATCAGCCCCAGCATTTT. Its translation is CASEDRTYSNQPQHF.

The J gene is TRBJ2-1, the V gene TRBV5-1, with D possibly TRBD1 on 7 matching bases. Per germline, CDR1 SGHRS and CDR2 YFSETQ. Trimming cost V 5 bases and J 0 bases, with 12 bases left between them. This CDR3 is built from 15 residues. The CDR3 coding sequence is TGCGCCAGCAGGGAGGGACAGAGCTCCTACAATGAGCAGTTCTTC. It is translated as CASREGQSSYNEQFF.

This chain connects TRBV12-3 or TRBV12-4 to TRBJ2-7; 8 nucleotides line up with TRBD1. J was trimmed by 4 bases and V by 5 bases; bases with no gene match: 4. The CDR3 length is 13 residues. The CDR3 region is CASSPTGVYEQYF. The CDR3 DNA reads as TGTGCCAGCAGTCCGACAGGGGTGTACGAGCAGTACTTC.

The chain combines TRBV6-5 with TRBJ1-4; 8 nucleotides line up with TRBD1. The trim removed 4 bases at V and 4 bases at J, leaving 2 bases unmatched. The germline V gene has CDR1 MNHEY and CDR2 SVGAGI. This CDR3 comprises 14 residues. The CDR3 is CASSWDRNNEKLFF. The DNA for the CDR3 is TGTGCCAGCAGTTGGGACAGGAATAATGAAAAACTGTTTTTT.

The chain uses TRBV19 and TRBJ2-1, with TRBD2 matching 13 bases. V trimming: 7 bases; J trimming: 1 base; junction bases outside the gene matches: 7. The CDR3 has 17 residues. In germline, CDR1 is LNHDA, CDR2 SQIVND (reference sequence). DNA for the CDR3: TGTGCCAGTACCTCGACTAGCGGGGGGAAGTCCTACAATGAGCAGTTCTTC. Its protein is CASTSTSGGKSYNEQFF.

This chain connects TRBV4-2 to TRBJ1-2, with D hard to call. V lost 0 bases to trimming and J lost 4 bases, with 9 bases between them. The CDR3 length is 14 residues. Germline V gene lookup returns CDR1 LGHNA and CDR2 YNFKEQ. This CDR3 reads CASSQDPTVYGYTF. The CDR3 nucleotides read TGTGCCAGCAGCCAAGATCCAACGGTCTATGGCTACACCTTC.

The chain employs TRBV4-1 and TRBJ1-5, with D unresolved. The CDR3 length is 15 residues. Germline CDR1 reads MGHRA; CDR2 reads YSYEKL. V was trimmed by 0 bases and J by 4 bases, leaving 10 bases between them. CDR3 DNA: TGCGCCAGCAGCCAAGAGACTCCGGGGAATCAGCCCCAGCATTTT. This codes for CASSQETPGNQPQHF.